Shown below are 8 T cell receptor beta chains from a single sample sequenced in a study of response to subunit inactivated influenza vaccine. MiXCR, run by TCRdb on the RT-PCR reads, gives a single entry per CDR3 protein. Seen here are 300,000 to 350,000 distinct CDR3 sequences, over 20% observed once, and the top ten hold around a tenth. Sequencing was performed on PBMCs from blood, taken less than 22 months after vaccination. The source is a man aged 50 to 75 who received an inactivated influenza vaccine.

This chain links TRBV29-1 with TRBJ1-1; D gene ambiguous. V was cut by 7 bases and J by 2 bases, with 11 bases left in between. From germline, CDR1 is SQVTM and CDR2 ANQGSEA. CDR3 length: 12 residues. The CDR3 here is CSARSVNTEAFF. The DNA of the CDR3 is TGCAGCGCCCGATCAGTAAACACTGAAGCTTTCTTT.

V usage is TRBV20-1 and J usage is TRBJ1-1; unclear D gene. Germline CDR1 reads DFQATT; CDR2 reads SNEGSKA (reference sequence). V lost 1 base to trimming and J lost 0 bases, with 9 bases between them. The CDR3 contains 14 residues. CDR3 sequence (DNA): TGCAGTGCTAGAGTGCATTCTATGAACACTGAAGCTTTCTTT. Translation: CSARVHSMNTEAFF.

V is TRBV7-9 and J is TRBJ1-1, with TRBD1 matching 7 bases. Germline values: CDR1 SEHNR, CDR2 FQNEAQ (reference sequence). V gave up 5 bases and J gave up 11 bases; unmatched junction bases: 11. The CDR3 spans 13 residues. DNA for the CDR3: TGTGCCAGCAGCCAGACAGGGATGGGTGACGCTTTCTTT. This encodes CASSQTGMGDAFF.

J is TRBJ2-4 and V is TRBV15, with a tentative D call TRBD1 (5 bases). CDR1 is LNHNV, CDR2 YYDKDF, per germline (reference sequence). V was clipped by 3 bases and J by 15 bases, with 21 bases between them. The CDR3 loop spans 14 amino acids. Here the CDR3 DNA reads TGTGCCACCAGCAGGTACCTTTCCGAAGGGGATTGGTACTTC. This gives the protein CATSRYLSEGDWYF.

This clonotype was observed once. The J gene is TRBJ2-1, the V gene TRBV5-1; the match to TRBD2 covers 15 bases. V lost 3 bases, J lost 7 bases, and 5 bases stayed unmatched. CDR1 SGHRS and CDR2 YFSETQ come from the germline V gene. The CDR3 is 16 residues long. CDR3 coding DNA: TGCGCCAGCAGCTGGGGGACTAGCGGGAGGATGAATGAGCAGTTCTTC. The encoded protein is CASSWGTSGRMNEQFF.

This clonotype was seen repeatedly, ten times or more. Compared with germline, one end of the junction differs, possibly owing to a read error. Here the CDR3 DNA reads TGTGCTAGCAGTCGAAGTTTGAACACTGAAGCTTTCTTT. Translating gives CASSRSLNTEAFF. The rearrangement joins TRBV7-7 to TRBJ1-1; unclear D gene. Germline CDR1 reads SSHAT; CDR2 reads FNYEAQ (reference sequence). This CDR3 is 13 amino acids long.

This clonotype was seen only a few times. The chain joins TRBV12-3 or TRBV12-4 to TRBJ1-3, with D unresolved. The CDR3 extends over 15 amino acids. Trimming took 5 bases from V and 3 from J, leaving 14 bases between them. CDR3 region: CASSPDRRGGNTIYF. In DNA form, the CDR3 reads TGTGCCAGCAGTCCAGACCGGCGAGGTGGAAACACCATATATTTT.

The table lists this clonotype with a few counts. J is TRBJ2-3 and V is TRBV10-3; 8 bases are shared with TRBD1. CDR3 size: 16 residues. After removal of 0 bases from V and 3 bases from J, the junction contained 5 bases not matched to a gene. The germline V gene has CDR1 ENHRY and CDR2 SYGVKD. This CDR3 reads CAISESRQGATDTQYF. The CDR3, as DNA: TGTGCCATCAGTGAGTCGAGGCAGGGGGCTACAGATACGCAGTATTTT.